Listed below are T cell receptor beta chains from one sample, sequenced in a study of control samples from healthy donors and cancer patients. The table came from immunoSEQ multiplex PCR; TCRdb's copy has only in-frame clones and leaves some out. The repertoire holds roughly 24,000 clones, with 65% to 90% as singletons. Sequences were obtained from PBMCs. Source of these receptors: a man aged 55 to 70 with head and neck cancer. Each CDR3 is given without its conserved first and last residue.

V	J	CDR3
TRBV3-1/TRBV3-2	TRBJ2-1	ASSQADNEQF
TRBV5-1	TRBJ2-7	ASSLSAPGTTSYEQY
TRBV6-6	TRBJ2-3	ASSYSSWNQDTQY
TRBV27	TRBJ1-5	ASSPMRGGARGNQPQH
TRBV28	TRBJ1-5	ASRESWARNQPQH
TRBV9	TRBJ1-5	ASSSDGFQSQPQH
TRBV5-5	TRBJ2-5	ASSPGLISGRASQETQY
TRBV9	TRBJ2-5	ASSSGRGGGGETQY
TRBV30	TRBJ1-4	AWSFYNEKLF
TRBV5-1	TRBJ2-1	ASSLEAGGQF
TRBV27	TRBJ2-2	ASSLSRTWTGELF
TRBV10-2	TRBJ1-5	ASSESPGNSNQPQH
TRBV27	TRBJ1-4	ASSRTGGFEKLF
TRBV5-1	TRBJ1-2	ASSLAGVGGYT
TRBV4-1	TRBJ2-7	ASSQGVRGAGEQY
TRBV29-1	TRBJ1-2	SVDQDFYGYT
TRBV28	TRBJ1-5	ASSLRDRNQPQH
TRBV10-3	TRBJ1-1	AISEGARNTEAF
TRBV6-5	TRBJ2-3	ASKAPYTDTQY
TRBV6-2/TRBV6-3	TRBJ2-7	ASSYERVQYEQY
TRBV6-6	TRBJ1-2	ASSYSAGAPGYT
TRBV6-2/TRBV6-3	TRBJ2-1	ASSYGSRGNEQF
TRBV7-2	TRBJ1-2	ASSLDGGEYGYT
TRBV29-1	TRBJ1-4	SARGGEKLF
TRBV29-1	TRBJ2-1	SVRGHSGGVDEQF
TRBV4-1	TRBJ2-5	ASSQVWGETQY
TRBV6-6	TRBJ1-4	ASSFGEKLF
TRBV4-1	TRBJ1-2	ASSQDRSPGWGYGYT
TRBV5-1	TRBJ2-2	ASRSAPTGGDTGELF
TRBV5-1	TRBJ2-2	ASSVGRAAAGELF
TRBV7-9	TRBJ2-7	ASSPRTGTTDPYEQY
TRBV11-2	TRBJ2-1	WGTRRYNEQF
TRBV5-1	TRBJ2-5	ASSLVPSGFQETQY
TRBV3-1/TRBV3-2	TRBJ2-7	ASSAGLAIHEQY
TRBV12-3/TRBV12-4	TRBJ1-4	ASSFRGGLF
TRBV10-2	TRBJ2-3	ASSEVGNTQY